The rows below give T cell receptor beta chains drawn from one sample of a study of shared T cell receptors in the human thymus. Only in-frame clones appear in the TCRdb table, and some are missing; sequencing was by immunoSEQ multiplex PCR. Altogether about 710,000 clones are present, 70% to 90% being singletons, with the ten largest covering roughly 0.0094%. The sample was also linked to a second study, of human thymus T cells.

What was sequenced was thymocytes. The receptors were gathered from a boy under three years old with a congenital heart defect. Each CDR3 is given with its conserved first and last residue. Each record gives: clone size, V gene, D gene, CDR3 protein. A D gene is named only where the DNA matches it firmly. The listing skips clone size in some rows; elsewhere it reads once, few, many or a size class.

size: .
V: TRBV15
D: TRBD2
CDR3: CATSSSGRAGQYF

size: .
V: TRBV11-2
D: TRBD1
CDR3: CASSPGDRGGRQPQHF

size: .
V: TRBV5-6
D: TRBD1
CDR3: CASSFRTGCFYGYTF

size: .
V: TRBV14
D: .
CDR3: CASSQERRAQETQYF

size: .
V: TRBV5-1
D: TRBD1
CDR3: CASSLAQGSAPEQYF

size: .
V: TRBV29-1
D: TRBD2
CDR3: CSVDEREPPIRSGREFF

size: .
V: TRBV27
D: .
CDR3: CASSAFSGPQETQYF

size: .
V: TRBV4-3
D: TRBD1
CDR3: CASSQGTGTGGATNEKLFF

size: .
V: TRBV2
D: .
CDR3: CASNDTRSGTDTQYF

size: .
V: TRBV7-8
D: TRBD2
CDR3: CASSSRAGGTDTQYF

size: .
V: TRBV4-3
D: TRBD1
CDR3: CASSQVARGRLTGELFF

size: .
V: TRBV15
D: .
CDR3: CATSTLGGSGANVLTF

size: .
V: TRBV6-4
D: .
CDR3: CASSMDRNSPLHF

size: .
V: TRBV7-8
D: TRBD2
CDR3: CASSARTSGYNEQFF

size: .
V: TRBV7-9
D: TRBD1
CDR3: CASSPRQGTYEQYF

size: once
V: TRBV5-4
D: TRBD2
CDR3: CASSLSTSGSYEQYF

size: .
V: TRBV9
D: TRBD2
CDR3: CASSNSAGVRTDTQYF

size: .
V: TRBV19
D: .
CDR3: CASIGTQTLAVPEAFF

size: once
V: TRBV29-1
D: .
CDR3: CSLRADEQFF

size: .
V: TRBV27
D: TRBD1
CDR3: CASSLSRPQGATNEKLFF

size: .
V: TRBV5-6
D: TRBD2
CDR3: CASSDTGLAGGSSYEQYF

size: .
V: TRBV2
D: TRBD2
CDR3: CASGLAGANYNEQFF

size: .
V: TRBV7-6
D: TRBD1
CDR3: CASSLADRKNGYTF

size: .
V: TRBV5-1
D: TRBD2
CDR3: CASSLGVSGDSYEQYF

size: .
V: TRBV5-1
D: TRBD2
CDR3: CASSLGSGGAGELFF

size: .
V: TRBV11-3
D: .
CDR3: CASSLGTRTGELFF

size: .
V: TRBV15
D: TRBD1
CDR3: CATSGTRSGTGVSNYEQYF

size: .
V: TRBV12-5
D: .
CDR3: CASGLVLQGRGTEAFF

size: .
V: TRBV21-1
D: .
CDR3: CASSKPGECSYEQYF

size: .
V: TRBV30
D: .
CDR3: CAWSVQRIRGGYTF

size: .
V: TRBV6-5
D: .
CDR3: CASSYSVSTDTQYF

size: once
V: TRBV14
D: TRBD2
CDR3: CASSHPGLEPTETQYF

size: .
V: TRBV7-9
D: .
CDR3: CASSSEGRWTYNEQFF

size: .
V: TRBV4-3
D: .
CDR3: CASSQDPGLNTEAFF

size: .
V: TRBV27
D: .
CDR3: CASSFTGRNYGYTF

size: .
V: TRBV15
D: TRBD2
CDR3: CATSRQTSGSYNEQFF

size: .
V: TRBV19
D: TRBD1
CDR3: CASSPPTGAPSEQYF

size: .
V: TRBV10-3
D: .
CDR3: CAIALRSTDTQYF

size: .
V: TRBV4-3
D: .
CDR3: CASSQEIGGANVLTF

size: .
V: TRBV27
D: TRBD2
CDR3: CASSTREDEQFF

size: .
V: TRBV11-2
D: TRBD2
CDR3: CASSLPNGTSGRTYEQYF

size: few
V: TRBV4-1
D: TRBD2
CDR3: CASSQKREGLDNEQFF

size: .
V: TRBV28
D: .
CDR3: CASSSPSSSYEQYF

size: .
V: TRBV5-5
D: .
CDR3: CASSPLAPYEQYF

size: .
V: TRBV19
D: TRBD1
CDR3: CASGTGVQETQYF

size: .
V: TRBV28
D: .
CDR3: CASSLQGRVTYNEQFF

size: .
V: TRBV9
D: TRBD2
CDR3: CASSVEGTSENIQYF

size: .
V: TRBV9
D: .
CDR3: CASSGGQTDSNQPQHF

size: .
V: TRBV7-2
D: .
CDR3: CASSLGQVPPGNTIYF

size: .
V: TRBV28
D: TRBD2
CDR3: CASSPRTSGDNEQFF

size: .
V: TRBV5-1
D: TRBD2
CDR3: CASSSLEGAGEGNTQYF

size: .
V: TRBV28
D: TRBD2
CDR3: CASSFSGGELTGDEQFF

size: .
V: TRBV6-1
D: .
CDR3: CASSERWRGGYGYTF

size: .
V: TRBV14
D: TRBD1
CDR3: CASSQERGRSTEAFF